Each of the 14 T cell receptor beta chains below was sequenced from the same sample in a study of blood T cell repertoires in COVID-19. The method was immunoSEQ multiplex PCR; TCRdb's version includes in-frame clones alone and lacks a portion of them. The table has 120,000 to 150,000 clones, about nine tenths seen once. Sequenced: peripheral blood. These receptors came from a human donor in a cohort sampled during active COVID-19.

CDR3 DNA: TGTGCCAGCAGCTTAGAATACGCGAATTCACCCCTCCACTTT. Residues: CASSLEYANSPLHF. V gene TRBV5-4 combines with J gene TRBJ1-6; the D is unclear. Trimming pared 2 bases from V and 7 bases from J, leaving 10 bases between. Per germline, CDR1 SGHNT and CDR2 YYREEE (reference sequence). This CDR3 spans 14 amino acids. The variable domain in full, with the rest retrieved from reference TRBV5-4 and TRBJ1-6, is ETGVTQSPTHLIKTRGQQVTLRCSSQSGHNTVSWYQQALGQGPQFIFQYYREEENGRGNFPPRFSGLQFPNYSSELNVNALELDDSALYLCASSLEYANSPLHFGNGTRLTVT.

A remark on this clone: One junction end disagrees with the germline gene, perhaps due to a read error. This rearrangement joins TRBV7-9 to TRBJ2-7; D not resolved. Germline V gene lookup returns CDR1 SEHNR and CDR2 FQNEAQ (reference sequence). The CDR3 is 12 residues long. CDR3 DNA: TGTGCCAGCAGCTTAGGACCCCCCGAGGAGTACTTC. It encodes CASSLGPPEEYF.

The rearrangement uses TRBV19 and TRBJ1-2; maybe TRBD1 (6 bases). Trimming shortened V by 5 bases and J by 4 bases, and 11 bases separated the two germline ends. CDR1 is LNHDA, CDR2 SQIVND, per germline (reference sequence). The CDR3 is 13 residues long. CDR3 loop: CASSFGQFYGYTF. CDR3 in DNA: TGTGCCAGTAGTTTCGGACAGTTCTATGGCTACACCTTC. The full variable domain, completed using reference TRBV19 and TRBJ1-2, is DGGITQSPKYLFRKEGQNVTLSCEQNLNHDAMYWYRQDPGQGLRLIYYSQIVNDFQKGDIAEGYSVSREKKESFPLTVTSAQKNPTAFYLCASSFGQFYGYTFGSGTRLTVV.

V is TRBV6-2 or TRBV6-3 and J is TRBJ1-1, with D hard to call. Germline V gene data show CDR1 as MNHEY and CDR2 as SVGEGT. This CDR3 has 15 amino acids. Trimming took 0 bases from V and 1 from J, leaving 9 bases between them. The CDR3, as DNA: TGTGCCAGCAGTTACTCGTTTACTTGGAACACTGAAGCTTTCTTT. This sequence encodes CASSYSFTWNTEAFF.

This rearrangement joins TRBV10-1 to TRBJ2-7, with a weak D call TRBD2 (5 bases). CDR1 is WNHNN and CDR2 is SYGVQD in the germline V gene (reference sequence). This CDR3 contains 19 residues. Trimming cost V 8 bases and J 1 base, with 30 bases left between them. The CDR3 here is CASPDEGEVDSGNSYEQYF. Here the CDR3 DNA reads TGCGCCAGCCCCGATGAGGGTGAGGTTGATTCTGGAAATTCCTACGAGCAGTACTTC.

The chain combines TRBV25-1 with TRBJ2-3; weak D call: TRBD2 (6 bases). Trimming shortened V by 4 bases and J by 2 bases, and 10 bases separated the two germline ends. Germline V gene data show CDR1 as MGHDK and CDR2 as SYGVNS. The CDR3 is made up of 14 amino acids. This chain's CDR3 is CASSGDFSTDTQYF. The CDR3 DNA sequence: TGTGCCAGCAGTGGGGACTTCTCCACAGATACGCAGTATTTT.

The chain carries TRBV4-2 and TRBJ1-4, with D tentatively TRBD1 (6 bases). Germline values: CDR1 LGHNA, CDR2 YNFKEQ. The CDR3 runs to 14 residues. The V end was cut by 6 bases, the J end by 3 bases, with 11 bases between. The CDR3 coding sequence is TGTGCCAGCAGGGCGGGGGCGGCTAATGAAAAACTGTTTTTT. Translating gives CASRAGAANEKLFF.

This sequence joins TRBV7-3 and TRBJ2-3; D is unclear. Germline CDR1 and CDR2: SGHTA and FQGTGA. This CDR3 contains 15 residues. V was shortened by 1 base and J by 2 bases, with 10 bases between the two germline ends. Here the CDR3 reads CASSLNAAHTDTQYF. The CDR3 region has the DNA TGTGCCAGCAGCTTAAATGCGGCTCACACAGATACGCAGTATTTT.

The rearrangement joins TRBV2 to TRBJ1-1; a weak D match, TRBD1 (6 bases). The germline V gene has CDR1 SNHLY and CDR2 FYNNEI. V shed 4 bases and J shed 1 base, with 7 bases lying between them. This CDR3 contains 13 residues. CDR3 coding DNA: TGTGCCAGCAGTGTGACAGGGAACACTGAAGCTTTCTTT. Amino acids: CASSVTGNTEAFF.

V gene TRBV10-3 combines with J gene TRBJ1-1; D not certain. This CDR3 comprises 13 residues. Trimming stripped 2 bases from V and 1 base from J, with 5 bases between. The germline V gene encodes CDR1 ENHRY and CDR2 SYGVKD. CDR3 DNA: TGTGCCATCAGTGAGGGAGCGAACACTGAAGCTTTCTTT. This gives the protein CAISEGANTEAFF.

This chain links TRBV2 with TRBJ2-3, with 10 bases identical to TRBD2. Germline-derived CDR1 and CDR2 are SNHLY and FYNNEI. This CDR3 is built from 16 residues. V was pared by 6 bases and J by 2 bases, with 8 bases of the junction left unmatched. CDR3 nucleotide sequence: TGTGCCAGCAGCTTCCTAGCGGGGGATTCCACAGATACGCAGTATTTT. Translation gives CASSFLAGDSTDTQYF.

The chain joins TRBV10-3 to TRBJ1-5; 9 bases fit TRBD1. The CDR3 consists of 14 residues. After removal of 6 bases from V and 4 bases from J, the junction contained 4 bases not matched to a gene. Germline V lookup: CDR1 ENHRY, CDR2 SYGVKD. CDR3 protein: CAIRDGQGNQPQHF. In DNA, the CDR3 is TGTGCCATCAGGGACGGACAGGGGAATCAGCCCCAGCATTTT.

This clone was counted once. The J gene is TRBJ1-2, the V gene TRBV7-2; TRBD1 matches 9 bases. Germline-derived CDR1 and CDR2 are SGHTA and FQGNSA. V shed 3 bases and J 13 bases; nucleotides not matched to a gene: 9. The CDR3 is 13 residues long. In DNA, the CDR3 is TGTGCCAGCAGCTTTACAGGGGGCGCAGGATTCACCTTC. Translated: CASSFTGGAGFTF.

This sequence joins TRBV3-1 (or the pseudogene TRBV3-2) and TRBJ2-2, with D tentatively TRBD1 (5 bases). V was cut by 4 bases and J by 3 bases, with 12 bases left in between. This CDR3 spans 15 amino acids. Looked up from germline, CDR1 is LGHDT and CDR2 is YNNKEL (reference sequence). The CDR3 sequence: CASSRGAEHTGELFF. In DNA, the CDR3 is TGTGCCAGCAGCCGGGGCGCCGAACACACCGGGGAGCTGTTTTTT.